A selection of T cell receptor delta chains follows, all from one sample in a study of gamma-delta T cells after stem cell transplantation. With CATT, TCRdb re-called clones from the RT-PCR reads. Of about 11,000 delta-chain clones in the sample, 38% were seen once. Sequenced material: gamma-delta T cells. These TCRs come from a human donor. It is not recorded whose cells these are; they may come from a transplant donor. CDR3s include the opening cysteine and the closing phenylalanine or tryptophan. A D gene is named only where the DNA matches it firmly. Size is stated for part of the rows, as once, few or many counts, or as a class when the clone is expanded.

v_gene,abundance,d_gene,j_gene,CDR3nt,CDR3aa
TRDV3,few,TRDD3,TRDJ2,TGTGCCTTTAGGGTTGGGGGATACTTTTTGACAGCACAACTCTTCTTT,CAFRVGGYFLTAQLFF
TRDV1,NA,NA,TRDJ3,TGTGCTCTTGGGGAACATTGGATACTTCCCCACCTGGGACTAGGGGATGCGAGCTCCTGGGACACCCGACAGATGTTTTTC,CALGEHWILPHLGLGDASSWDTRQMFF
TRDV1,NA,TRDD3,TRDJ1,TGTGCTCTTGGGGAACACCGATTTAAACGGTACTCACTGGGGGATACCCCGTACACCGATAAACTCATCTTT,CALGEHRFKRYSLGDTPYTDKLIF
TRDV1,medium-sized,TRDD3,TRDJ2,TGTGCTCTTGGGGAGTCCCTAATACGCCGGGGGATGGGATCTTTGACAGCACAACTCTTCTTT,CALGESLIRRGMGSLTAQLFF
TRDV1,NA,TRDD3,TRDJ1,TGTGCTCTTGGGGAGTCATTCTGGGACCGAAGGTACTGGGGGATACTGGACCCCTCTAAACTCATCTTT,CALGESFWDRRYWGILDPSKLIF
TRDV3,NA,NA,TRDJ1,TGTGCCTTTTATGGAACCTTAACGCCTATGCGGGGATCGTACACCGATAAACTCATCTTT,CAFYGTLTPMRGSYTDKLIF
TRDV1,NA,TRDD3,TRDJ1,TGTGCTCTTGGGGAACTATACCTACGGGGCGATGGGGGATACGAATCCAGGCACACCGATAAACTCATCTTT,CALGELYLRGDGGYESRHTDKLIF
TRDV3,NA,TRDD3,TRDJ1,TGTGCCTTAAGCTCCACGAGGGGCGGCTGGGGGAACCGATACACCGATAAACTCATCTTT,CALSSTRGGWGNRYTDKLIF
TRDV2,NA,TRDD3,TRDJ1,TGTGCCCGTGAAGGATACGCGGGGGGACTCATCTTT,CAREGYAGGLIF
TRDV3,medium-sized,TRDD3,TRDJ1,TGTGCCTCTTTTCTTCCCACCCTGGGGGATGGAGTTCCCGATAAACTCATCTTT,CASFLPTLGDGVPDKLIF